This T cell receptor beta chain was captured in a study of blood T cell repertoires in COVID-19. Data came from immunoSEQ multiplex PCR; TCRdb stores just in-frame clones and leaves some out. The top ten hold around 1.1% of the sample, which has fewer than 500,000 clones, 85% to 90% seen once. The source is a man aged 25 to 40 who had recovered from COVID-19. The sequencing input was PBMCs or T cells enriched from blood (not recorded which).

The CDR3, as DNA: TGTGCCAGCAGCTTAGGATACAGGGGACCCTACGAGCAGTACTTC. Amino acid sequence: CASSLGYRGPYEQYF. The rearrangement uses TRBV7-2 and TRBJ2-7, with TRBD1 identical over 7 bases. The CDR3 totals 15 residues. CDR1 and CDR2 (germline): SGHTA, FQGNSA. After removal of 1 base from V and 2 bases from J, the junction contained 5 bases not matched to a gene.